The 25 T cell receptor beta chains presented below share a single source sample, sequenced in a study of identical twins. TCRdb independently ran MiXCR on the 5' RACE reads; one entry per CDR3 protein. This table holds under 500,000 distinct CDR3 sequences, 13% to 15% found once. Another study also made use of these data, one on yellow fever vaccine responses in identical twins.

The material sequenced was CD4+ T cells sorted from blood. Receptor source: a young woman in good health.

The sample holds many counts of this clonotype. The rearrangement joins TRBV7-2 to TRBJ2-3, with D uncertain. Germline V gene lookup returns CDR1 SGHTA and CDR2 FQGNSA. The CDR3 runs to 13 residues. Between the trimmed V and J ends, which lost 2 bases and 4 bases, there was a span of 7 bases. The DNA of the CDR3 is TGTGCCAGCAGCTTATTCTTCTCAGATACGCAGTATTTT. It yields the protein CASSLFFSDTQYF.

The V and J genes are TRBV3-1 and TRBJ1-6; 8 positions match TRBD1. The J segment lost 9 bases and the V segment lost 0 bases, leaving 1 base of the junction unmatched. Germline assignment: CDR1 LGHDT and CDR2 YNNKEL (reference sequence). CDR3 size: 14 residues. The CDR3 DNA sequence: TGTGCCAGCAGCCAAGACAGGGGGCTTTCACCCCTCCACTTT. Protein product: CASSQDRGLSPLHF.

This clonotype has just a few counts. The chain carries TRBV28 and TRBJ2-7; D is possibly TRBD2 (7 bases). The CDR3 sequence is 19 residues long. V was pared by 2 bases and J by 7 bases, with 30 bases between. Germline V gene lookup returns CDR1 MDHEN and CDR2 SYDVKM. In DNA form, the CDR3 reads TGTGCCAGCAGTTTACCGGGGAGGGGGGGTCCGAGTGGGTTAGATGAGCAGTACTTC. Its translation is CASSLPGRGGPSGLDEQYF.

The V call is TRBV6-2 or TRBV6-3, the J call TRBJ2-1; 9 nucleotides match TRBD1. CDR1 MNHEY and CDR2 SVGEGT come from the germline V gene. The V and J ends lost 2 bases and 3 bases, in that order; junction bases with no gene match: 8. The CDR3 runs 17 residues. The CDR3 nucleotides read TGTGCCAGCAGTTACCCACAGACAGGGGGGGGCTACAATGAGCAGTTCTTC. Protein: CASSYPQTGGGYNEQFF.

In its sample, this clonotype was seen a few times. Written as DNA, the CDR3 is TGCAGTGCGAGACAGGTCGCAGATACGCAGTATTTT. This codes for CSARQVADTQYF. The gene calls are TRBV20-1 and TRBJ2-3; D perhaps matches TRBD1 (6 bases). Looked up from germline, CDR1 is DFQATT and CDR2 is SNEGSKA (reference sequence). This CDR3 region has 12 residues. Trimming took off 6 bases at V and 4 bases at J, with 11 bases between the two ends.

Turning to this clonotype: A much larger clone differs from this one at a single base, so this may be a read error. No conserved phenylalanine or tryptophan ends this CDR3, so it is likely a read error. The chain links TRBV20-1 to TRBJ2-1; TRBD2 is a possible D gene (5 bases). Trimming removed 4 bases from V and 0 bases from J, with 10 bases in between. The germline V gene encodes CDR1 DFQATT and CDR2 SNEGSKA (reference sequence). The CDR3 extends over 14 amino acids. For the CDR3, the DNA is TGCAGTGCTATGCGGGCAAGCTCCTACAATGAGCAGTTCTAC. Translating gives CSAMRASSYNEQFY.

This clonotype has more than one count but fewer than ten. CDR3 in amino acids: CASSLLGRSSTDTQYF. The CDR3 DNA follows: TGTGCCAGCAGCCTCTTAGGCCGTTCAAGCACAGATACGCAGTATTTT. The rearrangement joins TRBV27 to TRBJ2-3; D is unresolved. The CDR3 loop spans 16 amino acids. Germline V lookup: CDR1 MNHEY, CDR2 SMNVEV (reference sequence). Trimming cost V 6 bases and J 0 bases, with 16 bases left between them.

This clonotype was seen more than once but under ten times. The rearrangement links TRBV20-1 to TRBJ2-5; 10 bases agree with TRBD2. V lost 0 bases and J lost 5; bases outside the gene matches: 9. The CDR3 contains 16 residues. Germline loops: CDR1 DFQATT, CDR2 SNEGSKA (reference sequence). The CDR3 sequence is CSARDRQRGGRETQYF. The CDR3 bases are TGCAGTGCTAGAGATAGGCAGCGGGGGGGCCGCGAGACCCAGTACTTC.

The CDR3 is CASSSDRGHYEQYF. The DNA of the CDR3 is TGTGCCAGCAGCTCGGACAGGGGGCACTACGAGCAGTACTTC. This chain connects TRBV7-2 to TRBJ2-7, with TRBD1 identical over 11 bases. CDR1 SGHTA and CDR2 FQGNSA come from the germline V gene. This CDR3 comprises 14 residues. The V gene end was trimmed by 4 bases and the J gene end by 3 bases; junction bases not matched to a gene: 2.

The gene calls are TRBV6-1 and TRBJ2-3; TRBD2 matches 10 bases. The germline gives CDR1 MNHNS, CDR2 SASEGT. Unmatched junction bases numbered 6, after V lost 6 bases and J lost 6 bases. The CDR3 sequence is 14 residues long. For the CDR3, the DNA is TGTGCCAGCAGGGAGCGGGGGGGCCGGGATACGCAGTATTTT. Translation: CASRERGGRDTQYF.

The rearrangement joins TRBV25-1 to TRBJ1-2, with a possible D match to TRBD1 (5 bases). V was cut by 5 bases and J by 5 bases, with 18 bases left in between. Germline V gene data show CDR1 as MGHDK and CDR2 as SYGVNS. This CDR3 is built from 15 residues. The CDR3 region is CASSRGGGSPYGYTF. CDR3 DNA sequence: TGTGCCAGCAGTCGGGGGGGTGGCAGCCCTTATGGCTACACCTTC.

This chain uses TRBV7-2 with TRBJ2-5, with a weak D call TRBD1 (5 bases). In germline, CDR1 is SGHTA, CDR2 FQGNSA. The CDR3 is 15 amino acids. The V gene lost 2 bases and the J gene lost 2 bases, with 12 bases spanning the gap. DNA of the CDR3: TGTGCCAGCAGCTTACATAGGGGCTGGCAAGAGACCCAGTACTTC. Its translation: CASSLHRGWQETQYF.

There are a few counts of this clonotype. This chain joins TRBV2 and TRBJ2-1, with 7 bases lining up with TRBD2. The CDR3 runs to 17 residues. Per the germline V gene, CDR1 is SNHLY and CDR2 is FYNNEI. Trimming removed 6 bases from V and 13 bases from J; junction bases left unmatched: 24. In nucleotides, the CDR3 is TGTGCCAGCAGGGAGAGGGCGAGACGGGAGGACGGAGGACCTCAGTTCTTC. This codes for CASRERARREDGGPQFF. The full variable domain, its missing parts supplied by reference TRBV2 and TRBJ2-1, is EPEVTQTPSHQVTQMGQEVILRCVPISNHLYFYWYRQILGQKVEFLVSFYNNEISEKSEIFDDQFSVERPDGSNFTLKIRSTKLEDSAMYFCASRERARREDGGPQFFGPGTRLTVL.

This clonotype was seen a few times. The chain couples TRBV28 to TRBJ2-7, with TRBD1 matching 12 bases. CDR1 MDHEN and CDR2 SYDVKM come from the germline V gene. The CDR3 runs 15 residues. The V and J ends lost 2 bases and 4 bases, in that order; junction bases with no gene match: 3. Here the CDR3 DNA reads TGTGCCAGCAGTTTAGGGGACAGGGGGCAATACGAGCAGTACTTC. Translated, it gives CASSLGDRGQYEQYF.

The sample holds a few counts of this clonotype. The chain uses TRBV2 and TRBJ2-5, with 11 nucleotides matching TRBD2. CDR1 is SNHLY, CDR2 FYNNEI, per germline. Trimming took 7 bases from V and 2 from J; bases not matched to a gene: 3. The CDR3 length is 14 residues. For the CDR3, the DNA is TGTGCCAGCAAGGGACTAGCGGAACAAGAGACCCAGTACTTC. Protein sequence: CASKGLAEQETQYF.

The chain carries TRBV6-1 and TRBJ2-1; 10 positions agree with TRBD2. CDR3 length: 18 amino acids. Losses at the gene ends were 6 bases for V and 4 bases for J; bases not matched to a gene: 15. Germline CDR1 reads MNHNS; CDR2 reads SASEGT. CDR3 loop: CASRILGKAGGQYNEQFF. The DNA for the CDR3 is TGTGCCAGCAGAATATTGGGGAAAGCGGGGGGGCAATACAATGAGCAGTTCTTC.

The V call is TRBV7-2, the J call TRBJ2-1; 9 nucleotides line up with TRBD1. With 0 bases clipped from V and 7 bases from J, the junction kept 13 bases outside the gene matches. The CDR3 totals 18 residues. Germline values: CDR1 SGHTA, CDR2 FQGNSA. Here the CDR3 DNA reads TGTGCCAGCAGCTTAGCGTTGTTTGGGACAGGGAAATGGAATGAGCAGTTCTTC. Its translation: CASSLALFGTGKWNEQFF. Complete variable domain (other parts from reference TRBV7-2 and TRBJ2-1): GAGVSQSPSNKVTEKGKDVELRCDPISGHTALYWYRQSLGQGLEFLIYFQGNSAPDKSGLPSDRFSAERTGGSVSTLTIQRTQQEDSAVYLCASSLALFGTGKWNEQFFGPGTRLTVL.

This clonotype was observed a few times. The genes are TRBV2 and TRBJ2-4, with 8 positions matching TRBD1. This CDR3 has 16 amino acids. V lost 5 bases to trimming and J lost 0 bases; unmatched junction nucleotides: 6. Per the germline V gene, CDR1 is SNHLY and CDR2 is FYNNEI. CDR3 nucleotides: TGTGCCAGCAGTTTAGACAGGGGATTAGCCAAAAACATTCAGTACTTC. As protein: CASSLDRGLAKNIQYF.

The chain links TRBV4-1 to TRBJ2-3; D is ambiguous. Per germline, CDR1 MGHRA and CDR2 YSYEKL. The CDR3 sequence is 15 residues long. With 0 bases removed from V and 6 bases from J, the gap between germline ends came to 13 bases. The DNA for the CDR3 is TGCGCCAGCAGCCAAGATGGACGAGCCAAGGATACGCAGTATTTT. Encoded protein: CASSQDGRAKDTQYF.

V is TRBV2 and J is TRBJ1-5, with a weak D call TRBD1 (5 bases). Germline assignment: CDR1 SNHLY and CDR2 FYNNEI. V dropped 7 bases and J dropped 5 bases, with 12 bases sitting between them. The length of the CDR3 is 13 residues. CDR3 protein: CASNRDGDQPQHF. The CDR3 coding sequence is TGTGCCAGCAATCGGGACGGCGATCAGCCCCAGCATTTT. The variable domain in full, with the rest retrieved from reference TRBV2 and TRBJ1-5, is EPEVTQTPSHQVTQMGQEVILRCVPISNHLYFYWYRQILGQKVEFLVSFYNNEISEKSEIFDDQFSVERPDGSNFTLKIRSTKLEDSAMYFCASNRDGDQPQHFGDGTRLSIL.

In this sample, this clonotype turned up many times. The chain uses TRBV7-3 and TRBJ2-5, with TRBD2 identical over 8 bases. Germline loops: CDR1 SGHTA, CDR2 FQGTGA. There are 17 residues in the CDR3. J was trimmed by 5 bases and V by 4 bases; bases with no gene match: 15. The CDR3 nucleotides are TGTGCCAGCAGCTCCGGGGGGGGCATCACCGGGGAGGAGACCCAGTACTTC. It translates to CASSSGGGITGEETQYF.

The chain joins TRBV20-1 to TRBJ2-4; 8 bases line up with TRBD1. The V segment lost 0 bases and the J segment 9 bases; nucleotides outside the gene matches: 4. The CDR3 runs 13 residues. Germline lookup yields CDR1 DFQATT and CDR2 SNEGSKA (reference sequence). Here the CDR3 reads CSARETGVGIQYF. CDR3 DNA: TGCAGTGCTAGAGAGACAGGGGTAGGCATTCAGTACTTC.

This clonotype was counted between two and nine times. The chain joins TRBV7-8 to TRBJ1-5; D uncertain. The CDR3 sequence is 19 residues long. V was pared by 1 base and J by 0 bases, with 19 bases between. The germline V gene encodes CDR1 SGHVS and CDR2 FQNEAQ. This chain's CDR3 is CASSLVLMSGSNSNQPQHF. The CDR3 nucleotides read TGTGCCAGCAGCTTAGTTCTTATGTCGGGGTCAAATAGCAATCAGCCCCAGCATTTT.

This clonotype came up a few times. The chain employs TRBV5-1 and TRBJ2-1; TRBD2 is a possible D gene (5 bases). The V and J ends lost 6 bases and 0 bases respectively, with 10 bases between them. Germline assignment: CDR1 SGHRS and CDR2 YFSETQ. This CDR3 spans 14 amino acids. DNA of the CDR3: TGCGCCAGCAAGGGAGTCCTCTCCTACAATGAGCAGTTCTTC. This sequence encodes CASKGVLSYNEQFF.

Points on this clonotype: Its ends do not fully match the called genes, so a read error is possible. The chain links TRBV29-1 to TRBJ1-2; 8 bases map to TRBD1. The germline V gene has CDR1 SQVTM and CDR2 ANQGSEA. The CDR3 is 15 residues long. The DNA for the CDR3 is TGCAGCGTCGAAGTTTTATCAGGGGGCGGCTATGGCTACACCTTC. This encodes CSVEVLSGGGYGYTF.